These 2 T cell receptor beta chains originate from one sample sequenced in a study of regulatory T cells in long-lasting Graves disease (dated by TCRdb to about 2021). Interpreted using the paper, the time point label stands for: persistent/refractory GD, antithyroid drugs over 5 years with positive TRAb. RNA was extracted from PBMCs in TRIzol for both TCR sequencing and RNA sequencing. Receptor libraries were prepared by multiplex PCR. Sequenced on an Illumina HiSeq 4000. CDR3 regions were amplified by Arm-PCR with iRepertoire HTBI primers to construct TCR beta libraries. In-frame beta chains were kept once TCRdb had trimmed the public reads at Q25 with fastp and called clones with MiXCR. Rows are unified per CDR3 protein, each entry keeping the most common DNA and genes. Here the sample has 400,000 to 600,000 distinct CDR3 sequences; about 22% occur a single time. The ten largest clones represent roughly 7.7% of the sample.

The material sequenced was peripheral blood mononuclear cells (PBMCs), taken when the disease was refractory, from a patient treated with antithyroid drugs. These TCRs come from a female donor with Graves disease.

This clonotype was seen only a few times. This chain joins TRBV12-3 or TRBV12-4 and TRBJ2-7; the D gene could be TRBD1 or TRBD2 (5 bases each). This CDR3 is built from 13 residues. The V and J ends lost 8 bases and 5 bases respectively, with 16 bases between them. The CDR3 DNA follows: TGTGCCAGCGCGTTCGAGGGGAAGGACGAGCAGTACTTC. Translation gives CASAFEGKDEQYF.

This clonotype has a count of ten or more. The rearrangement joins TRBV11-2 to TRBJ2-7; weak D call: TRBD1 (6 bases). Between the trimmed V and J ends, which lost 5 bases and 3 bases, there was a span of 23 bases. The CDR3 has 17 amino acids. From germline, CDR1 is SGHAT and CDR2 FQNNGV. The CDR3 loop reads CASSRPGTSFLFYEQYF. The CDR3 DNA is TGTGCCAGCAGCCGGCCGGGGACATCTTTTCTATTCTACGAGCAGTACTTC. The entire variable domain, with the rest obtained from reference TRBV11-2 and TRBJ2-7, is as follows: EAGVAQSPRYKIIEKRQSVAFWCNPISGHATLYWYQQILGQGPKLLIQFQNNGVVDDSQLPKDRFSAERLKGVDSTLKIQPAKLEDSAVYLCASSRPGTSFLFYEQYFGPGTRLTVT.